There are many counts of the clone carrying this T cell receptor (beta chain). Its target is unknown. Template material for amplifying TCR beta CDR3 regions consisted of RNA transcripts. During a first-round RT-PCR of the TCR CDR3, the HTBI primer set was used. MiXCR, run by TCRdb on the multiplex PCR reads, gives a single entry per CDR3 protein. The sample contains 330,000 or so distinct CDR3 sequences, around a fifth of which appear only once. Patients with ophthalmopathy all had a Clinical Activity Score of at least 3, a NOSPECS grade of at least 4 and duration under 3 months. PBMCs stemmed from less than 13 ml fresh peripheral blood. The CDR3 runs to 15 residues. V gave up 3 bases and J gave up 6 bases; unmatched junction bases: 7. Germline CDR1 MDHEN, CDR2 SYDVKM. The data derive from a study of T cells in Graves' hyperthyroidism and ophthalmopathy. Study in general: Initial diagnosis, before any treatment, was when peripheral blood was collected. Study-level results: Most expanded thyroid clonotypes above 0.001 also appeared in blood.

The chain employs TRBV28 and TRBJ1-5, with 8 positions matching TRBD1. The receptor was isolated from a man aged 50 or older with Graves' ophthalmopathy. The sequencing input was blood. This CDR3 is CASSFPGQGGQPQHF. The CDR3 DNA sequence: TGTGCCAGCAGTTTCCCCGGACAGGGAGGTCAGCCCCAGCATTTT.